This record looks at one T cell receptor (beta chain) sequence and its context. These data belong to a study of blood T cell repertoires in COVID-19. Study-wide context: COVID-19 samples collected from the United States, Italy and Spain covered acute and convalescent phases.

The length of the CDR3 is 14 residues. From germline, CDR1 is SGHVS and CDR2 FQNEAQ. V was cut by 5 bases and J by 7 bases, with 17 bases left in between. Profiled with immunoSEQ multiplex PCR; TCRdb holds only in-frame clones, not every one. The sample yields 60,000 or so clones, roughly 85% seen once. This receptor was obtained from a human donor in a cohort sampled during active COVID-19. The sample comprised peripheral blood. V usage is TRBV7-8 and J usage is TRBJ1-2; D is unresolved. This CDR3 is CASSPLSSQAGYTF. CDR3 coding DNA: TGTGCCAGCAGCCCCCTTTCATCTCAGGCTGGCTACACCTTC. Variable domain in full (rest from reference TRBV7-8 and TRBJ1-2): GAGVSQSPRYKVAKRGQDVALRCDPISGHVSLFWYQQALGQGPEFLTYFQNEAQLDKSGLPSDRFFAERPEGSVSTLKIQRTQQEDSAVYLCASSPLSSQAGYTFGSGTRLTVV.